This passage covers 29 T cell receptor beta chains from one sample sequenced in a study of response to subunit inactivated influenza vaccine. MiXCR was run by TCRdb on the RT-PCR reads, yielding one entry per CDR3 protein. The sample records about 780,000 distinct CDR3 sequences, about 18% being singletons. The material was PBMCs from blood, obtained about 5 days after vaccination. These receptors were obtained from a man aged 45 to 65 who received an inactivated influenza vaccine.

This clonotype showed up just a few times. The chain links TRBV12-3 or TRBV12-4 to TRBJ1-5; no definite D call. Trimming shortened V by 4 bases and J by 7 bases, and 11 bases separated the two germline ends. This CDR3 region has 13 residues. The CDR3 DNA is TGTGCCAGCAGTTGGAGGGAATTCCAGCCCCAGCATTTT. Encoded protein: CASSWREFQPQHF.

This clonotype was counted many times. This chain links TRBV29-1 with TRBJ1-5, with D tentatively TRBD1 (6 bases). The V and J ends lost 4 bases and 1 base respectively, with 11 bases between them. The CDR3 is 14 residues long. CDR1 is SQVTM and CDR2 is ANQGSEA in the germline V gene. The CDR3 DNA is TGCAGCGTTGTAATAGGGGGAAGCAATCAGCCCCAGCATTTT. Translating gives CSVVIGGSNQPQHF.

This clonotype was picked up a small number of times. The chain links TRBV29-1 to TRBJ1-1; 7 nucleotides agree with TRBD1. V lost 4 bases, J lost 0 bases, and 11 bases stayed unmatched. In germline, CDR1 is SQVTM, CDR2 ANQGSEA. The CDR3 has 16 amino acids. The CDR3 nucleotides are TGCAGCGTTGCGGGGACTCGACAGGGTATGAACACTGAAGCTTTCTTT. Protein sequence: CSVAGTRQGMNTEAFF.

This clonotype was observed at least ten times. The chain uses TRBV6-5 and TRBJ2-3; D not certain. The CDR3 runs 14 residues. Germline lookup yields CDR1 MNHEY and CDR2 SVGAGI. V shed 2 bases and J shed 2 bases, with 8 bases lying between them. The CDR3 is CASSYRALTDTQYF. CDR3 DNA sequence: TGTGCCAGCAGTTACCGGGCCCTCACAGATACGCAGTATTTT.

This clonotype came up a few times. This rearrangement joins TRBV29-1 to TRBJ2-7; TRBD1 matches at 7 bases. Unmatched junction bases numbered 11, after V lost 1 base and J lost 5 bases. The CDR3 has 15 residues. Germline V gene data show CDR1 as SQVTM and CDR2 as ANQGSEA. CDR3 sequence (DNA): TGCAGCGTTGAAGGGGTGGCAGGGGGATTTAACGAGCAGTACTTC. It yields the protein CSVEGVAGGFNEQYF.

This sequence joins TRBV12-3 or TRBV12-4 and TRBJ1-4; TRBD1 is a possible D gene (5 bases). The CDR3 length is 13 residues. V lost 4 bases and J 6 bases, leaving 9 bases between the germline ends. CDR3 region: CASSWDPDEKLFF. The CDR3 DNA follows: TGTGCCAGCAGTTGGGACCCGGATGAAAAACTGTTTTTT.

This clonotype was recorded a few times. This sequence joins TRBV28 and TRBJ2-5; D call uncertain. V dropped 8 bases and J dropped 5 bases, with 15 bases sitting between them. The CDR3 extends over 13 amino acids. Germline loops: CDR1 MDHEN, CDR2 SYDVKM. CDR3 bases: TGTGCCAGCGGGTATGGTGGTAGGGAGACCCAGTACTTC. It is translated as CASGYGGRETQYF.

The chain couples TRBV29-1 to TRBJ2-3; 8 bases align to TRBD1. J lost 0 bases, V lost 6 bases, and 14 bases had no gene match. Germline V lookup: CDR1 SQVTM, CDR2 ANQGSEA. The CDR3 consists of 17 residues. CDR3 nucleotides: TGCAGCGTCTCCGGAACAGGGGGACTCTGGAGCACAGATACGCAGTATTTT. It yields the protein CSVSGTGGLWSTDTQYF.

The chain employs TRBV20-1 and TRBJ2-7; D is possibly TRBD1 (5 bases). Per the germline V gene, CDR1 is DFQATT and CDR2 is SNEGSKA (reference sequence). Trimming removed 0 bases at V and 2 bases at J, with 14 bases between. This CDR3 has 15 amino acids. DNA for the CDR3: TGCAGTGCTAGAGATCACCGCAGGGAAACCTACGAGCAGTACTTC. Amino acid sequence: CSARDHRRETYEQYF.

This chain links TRBV24-1 with TRBJ1-2, with D perhaps matching TRBD1 (6 bases). Germline CDR1 KGHDR, CDR2 SFDVKD. The ends were cut back, 9 bases at V and 8 bases at J, with 24 bases in the middle. CDR3 size: 15 residues. The CDR3 nucleotides read TGTGCCACCGCACTATCAGGGGATCGAGATAGCGGCTACACCTTC. It specifies CATALSGDRDSGYTF.

The gene calls are TRBV20-1 and TRBJ1-6, with D uncertain. With 2 bases removed from V and 5 bases from J, the gap between germline ends came to 7 bases. CDR1 DFQATT and CDR2 SNEGSKA come from the germline V gene (reference sequence). The CDR3 is 13 residues long. The CDR3 DNA is TGCAGTGCTAGACAGACTAATAATTCACCCCTCCACTTT. It yields the protein CSARQTNNSPLHF.

The chain recombines TRBV12-3 or TRBV12-4 with TRBJ2-1, with 13 bases lining up with TRBD2. The CDR3 has 19 amino acids. V was clipped by 5 bases and J by 3 bases; unmatched bases: 13. The DNA for the CDR3 is TGTGCCAGCAGTCACAGGGGGACCAGGACTAGCGGGAGCTACAATGAGCAGTTCTTC. Translating it yields CASSHRGTRTSGSYNEQFF.

The chain uses TRBV29-1 and TRBJ2-7, with 13 positions matching TRBD2. The CDR3 contains 15 residues. Germline lookup yields CDR1 SQVTM and CDR2 ANQGSEA. The ends lost 4 bases at V and 2 bases at J; junction bases unmatched: 5. CDR3 sequence reads: CSVAPGLAGPYEQYF. In DNA form, the CDR3 reads TGCAGCGTTGCGCCGGGACTAGCGGGACCCTACGAGCAGTACTTC.

This clonotype has just a few counts. The rearrangement joins TRBV29-1 to TRBJ2-2; D not certain. The germline V gene has CDR1 SQVTM and CDR2 ANQGSEA. The germline V and J ends were trimmed by 6 bases and 4 bases, with 9 bases remaining between them. The CDR3 length is 12 residues. The CDR3 reads CSVARSTGELFF. The DNA of the CDR3 is TGCAGCGTCGCTCGTTCCACCGGGGAGCTGTTTTTT.

This clonotype was seen a handful of times. The chain joins TRBV7-8 to TRBJ2-1; D gene uncertain. This CDR3 comprises 15 residues. Germline V CDR1 and CDR2: SGHVS, FQNEAQ. V lost 3 bases to trimming and J lost 0 bases, with 9 bases between them. CDR3 sequence (DNA): TGTGCCAGCAGCTTTGCTCCAGGCTCCTACAATGAGCAGTTCTTC. It encodes CASSFAPGSYNEQFF.

Concerning this clonotype: At one end, the junction sequence differs from germline, possibly due to a read error. The chain couples TRBV6-5 to TRBJ2-7; D gene ambiguous. The CDR3 extends over 13 amino acids. Per germline, CDR1 MNHEY and CDR2 SVGAGI. Here the CDR3 reads CTSSFGLIAEQYF. The DNA for the CDR3 is TGTACCAGCAGTTTCGGGCTGATAGCCGAGCAGTACTTC.

V gene TRBV6-5 combines with J gene TRBJ2-7; tentatively, D is TRBD1 (5 bases). Germline loops: CDR1 MNHEY, CDR2 SVGAGI. The length of the CDR3 is 14 residues. The V and J ends lost 1 base and 3 bases respectively, with 10 bases between them. CDR3 region: CASSYFPGHYEQYF. CDR3 DNA sequence: TGTGCCAGCAGTTACTTTCCTGGACACTACGAGCAGTACTTC.

The chain's CDR3 is CASSLGGSSYNSPLHF. For the CDR3, the DNA is TGTGCCAGCAGTTTGGGAGGGAGCTCCTATAATTCACCCCTCCACTTT. The rearrangement uses TRBV28 and TRBJ1-6; D not certain. CDR3 length: 16 residues. V gave up 3 bases and J gave up 0 bases, with 9 bases separating them. Germline assignment: CDR1 MDHEN and CDR2 SYDVKM.

The chain is built from TRBV19 and TRBJ2-1; 11 bases are a match to TRBD2. The CDR3 totals 15 residues. Trimming cost V 6 bases and J 7 bases; bases outside gene matches: 8. Germline loops: CDR1 LNHDA, CDR2 SQIVND (reference sequence). The CDR3 sequence: CASSPIAGGPNEQFF. DNA of the CDR3: TGTGCCAGTAGCCCGATAGCGGGAGGGCCAAATGAGCAGTTCTTC.

V is TRBV2 and J is TRBJ2-7; TRBD1 might be the D (5 bases). Germline CDR1 reads SNHLY; CDR2 reads FYNNEI. This CDR3 has 13 amino acids. Deletions cut 3 bases from V and 3 bases from J, with 9 bases between. The DNA of the CDR3 is TGTGCCAGCAGTGAGTGGGGCCACTACGAGCAGTACTTC. It codes for CASSEWGHYEQYF.

This clonotype was found a few times. The chain links TRBV24-1 to TRBJ2-1; no firm D call. CDR1 is KGHDR, CDR2 SFDVKD, per germline. V was clipped by 1 base and J by 8 bases, with 8 bases between them. The length of the CDR3 is 13 residues. The CDR3 protein is CATSDFSRDEQFF. The CDR3, as DNA: TGTGCCACCAGTGATTTCTCTAGAGATGAGCAGTTCTTC.

This clonotype was detected only a few times. The J gene is TRBJ2-1, the V gene TRBV7-8; 8 nucleotides align to TRBD2. CDR1 and CDR2 from the germline V gene are SGHVS and FQNEAQ. The CDR3 is made up of 15 amino acids. Trimming removed 5 bases from V and 3 bases from J; junction bases left unmatched: 6. This chain's CDR3 is CASSLTGGIYNEQFF. DNA for the CDR3: TGTGCCAGCAGCCTCACGGGGGGGATCTACAATGAGCAGTTCTTC.

The sample holds a few counts of this clonotype. This chain links TRBV4-3 with TRBJ1-6; D uncertain. Germline loops: CDR1 LGHNA, CDR2 YSLEER. The ends were cut back, 2 bases at V and 13 bases at J, with 15 bases in the middle. This CDR3 contains 14 residues. The CDR3 spells CASSQTGAVGPLHF. DNA for the CDR3: TGCGCCAGCAGCCAAACGGGAGCGGTAGGGCCCCTCCACTTT.

The chain employs TRBV7-2 and TRBJ2-4; TRBD1 or TRBD2 may be the D gene (5 bases each). Trimming pared 10 bases from V and 8 bases from J, leaving 15 bases between. CDR1 is SGHTA, CDR2 FQGNSA, per germline. The CDR3 is made up of 12 amino acids. CDR3 residues: CATRQQGHIQYF. The CDR3 nucleotides are TGTGCCACCAGACAGCAGGGACACATTCAGTACTTC.

This clonotype was detected only a few times. The chain links TRBV15 to TRBJ1-5; weak D call: TRBD1 (5 bases). V was clipped by 2 bases and J by 0 bases, with 14 bases between them. This CDR3 is built from 17 residues. Germline V CDR1 and CDR2: LNHNV, YYDKDF (reference sequence). The CDR3 is CATSRHRDPYSNQPQHF. In nucleotides, the CDR3 is TGTGCCACCAGCAGACATCGGGACCCTTATAGCAATCAGCCCCAGCATTTT.

Concerning this clonotype itself: The germline gene is not matched at one end of the junction; a read error may be the cause. The V gene is TRBV5-3, the J gene TRBJ2-6, with a possible D match to TRBD2 (8 bases). TRBV5-3 is classed as an ORF, of uncertain function. The CDR3 sequence is 17 residues long. CDR3 protein: CASSLRGGQTGANVLTF. In nucleotides, the CDR3 is TGTGCCAGCAGCTTACGGGGGGGACAGACTGGGGCCAACGTCCTGACTTTC.

The chain couples TRBV18 to TRBJ2-5; TRBD2 aligns across 8 bases. J gave up 1 base and V 8 bases, and 3 bases lay outside the gene matches. Germline V gene data show CDR1 as KGHSH and CDR2 as LQKENI. The length of the CDR3 is 13 residues. The CDR3 region is CASQTSVQETQYF. In nucleotides, the CDR3 is TGTGCCAGCCAGACTAGCGTCCAAGAGACCCAGTACTTC.

This clonotype has a count of ten or more. The CDR3 DNA is TGTGCCATCAGTGTGAACAGGGACCAAGAGACCCAGTACTTC. It translates to CAISVNRDQETQYF. The chain recombines TRBV10-3 with TRBJ2-5, with D possibly TRBD1 on 6 matching bases. The CDR3 is made up of 14 amino acids. V was trimmed by 4 bases and J by 0 bases, leaving 9 bases between them. Germline V CDR1 and CDR2: ENHRY, SYGVKD.

V is TRBV9 and J is TRBJ2-5, with D maybe TRBD1 (6 bases). The CDR3 consists of 15 residues. Trimming took off 0 bases at V and 4 bases at J, with 13 bases between the two ends. The V gene's germline CDR1 is SGDLS and CDR2 YYNGEE. DNA for the CDR3: TGTGCCAGCAGCGTAGGTGCGACAGGAAGAGAGACCCAGTACTTC. Its protein is CASSVGATGRETQYF.